This TCR beta chain was captured in a study of T cell responses to AZD1222 COVID-19 vaccine. Study findings and constraints: AZD1222 recipients seropositive at baseline numbered only six. Spike-specific TCR breadth and depth went up after people got two AZD1222 doses. CD4 TCRs covered the whole spike, strongest at regions 160-218 and 743-854. Repertoires were collected only later (after the peak T cell response had occurred).

CDR3 length: 15 residues. Germline V gene data show CDR1 as SSHAT and CDR2 as FNYEAQ (reference sequence). Losses at the gene ends were 1 base for V and 5 bases for J; bases not matched to a gene: 2. Points on this clone: Its matching antigen is unknown.

Clones were sequenced by immunoSEQ multiplex PCR, and TCRdb holds only the in-frame ones, with some missing. In the table there are roughly 110,000 clones, around 91% of which are singletons. Sequenced here: peripheral blood, sampled on day 0 of AZD1222 vaccination. The rearrangement links TRBV7-7 to TRBJ2-5; 12 nucleotides agree with TRBD2. The origin of this receptor is an adult in good health. The CDR3: CASSLDGTSGETQYF. CDR3 coding DNA: TGTGCCAGCAGCTTAGATGGGACTAGCGGGGAGACCCAGTACTTC. Variable domain in full (rest from reference TRBV7-7 and TRBJ2-5): GAGVSQSPRYKVTKRGQDVTLRCDPISSHATLYWYQQALGQGPEFLTYFNYEAQPDKSGLPSDRFSAERPEGSISTLTIQRTEQRDSAMYRCASSLDGTSGETQYFGPGTRLLVL.